The clone carrying this T cell receptor (beta chain) was found many times. These data originate in a study of T-cell reconstitution after alpha-beta-depleted transplantation in children. This CDR3 has 14 amino acids. Per germline, CDR1 MGHRA and CDR2 YSYEKL. The V end lost 3 bases, the J end lost 15 bases, and 21 bases lay between the germline ends. Unique molecular identifiers were incorporated into the prepared TCRbeta library. TCRdb called the PCR reads again in MiXCR, with one record for every CDR3 protein. Here the sample spans about 91,000 distinct CDR3 sequences, approximately 8.4% being singletons.

The sequencing here drew on PBMCs from the stem cell graft donor, taken from the stem cell graft. The TCR originated in a human donor who donated a stem cell graft to a child with congenital amegakaryocytic thrombocytopenia. The chain combines TRBV4-1 with TRBJ2-1; D assignment may be TRBD1 or TRBD2 (5 bases each). CDR3 sequence reads: CASSQELGTAGGFF. The CDR3 bases are TGCGCCAGCAGCCAGGAACTTGGGACGGCTGGGGGGTTCTTC.